These T cell receptor beta chains were read from a single sample in a study of cytomegalovirus exposure and HLA in healthy donors. The assay was immunoSEQ multiplex PCR, and TCRdb's table has in-frame clones only and misses some. Of about 140,000 clones in the sample, more than 75% were seen once. The source material was PBMCs. These receptors originate from a man aged 18 to 29 in good health and CMV-seropositive. Each CDR3 is given with its conserved first and last residue. Each record gives: J gene, D gene, clone size, V gene, CDR3 DNA, CDR3 protein. D genes are given only for firm matches. The size field is filled for only some rows; it gives once, few, many or a size class.

>TRBJ1-1|-|few|TRBV19
TGTGCCAGTACCCCGACAGTTATGAACACTGAAGCTTTCTTT
CASTPTVMNTEAFF
>TRBJ1-4|-|-|TRBV5-1
TGCGCCAGCAGCCTCCCAGCGGGGGACGCAACTAATGAAAAACTGTTTTTT
CASSLPAGDATNEKLFF
>TRBJ2-5|-|-|TRBV7-8
TGTGCCAGCACCACCTGGGTCGGGGAAAAAGAGACCCAGTACTTC
CASTTWVGEKETQYF
>TRBJ2-1|-|-|TRBV7-6
TGTGCCAGCAGCGGTAGAGGGGGGAGGGGATCCTACAATGAGCAGTTCTTC
CASSGRGGRGSYNEQFF
>TRBJ2-1|-|-|TRBV25-1
TGTGCCAGCAGTTCTACAGGCCACTACAATGAGCAGTTCTTC
CASSSTGHYNEQFF
>TRBJ2-7|TRBD1|few|TRBV5-1
TGCGCCAGCAGCAGGGGACAGGGGGTGGGCGAGCAGTACTTC
CASSRGQGVGEQYF
>TRBJ2-1|-|-|TRBV4-1
TGCGCCAGCAGCCAAGATGGTCTAGTCCCGAACAATGAGCAGTTCTTC
CASSQDGLVPNNEQFF
>TRBJ1-3|-|-|TRBV2
TGTGCCAGCAGTGTTTGGGCCAGGGGAAGAAACACCATATATTTT
CASSVWARGRNTIYF
>TRBJ2-1|TRBD2|-|TRBV5-4
TGTGCCAGCAGCTTGGGGACTAGCGGGAGCTATGAGCAGTTCTTC
CASSLGTSGSYEQFF
>TRBJ2-2|TRBD1|-|TRBV2
TGTGCCAGCAGCCAGACAGGGGGGTACACCGGGGAGCTGTTTTTT
CASSQTGGYTGELFF
>TRBJ2-1|-|-|TRBV11-2
TGTGCCAGCAGCCCATACGGGGGAGACAATGAGCAGTTCTTC
CASSPYGGDNEQFF
>TRBJ2-4|-|-|TRBV4-1
TGCGCCAGCAGCCAAGATGCACAACCTCATCAGTACTTC
CASSQDAQPHQYF
>TRBJ2-5|-|once|TRBV6-9
TGTGCCAGCCACTCTCGTGGAGAACAACAAGAGACCCAGTACTTC
CASHSRGEQQETQYF
>TRBJ2-3|-|once|TRBV2
TGTGCCAGCAGTGCGCTAGACGCAGATACGCAGTATTTT
CASSALDADTQYF
>TRBJ2-2|-|-|TRBV5-1
TGCGCCAGCAGCTTGGCGAGCGAATTTTACCGGGAGCTGTTTTTT
CASSLASEFYRELFF